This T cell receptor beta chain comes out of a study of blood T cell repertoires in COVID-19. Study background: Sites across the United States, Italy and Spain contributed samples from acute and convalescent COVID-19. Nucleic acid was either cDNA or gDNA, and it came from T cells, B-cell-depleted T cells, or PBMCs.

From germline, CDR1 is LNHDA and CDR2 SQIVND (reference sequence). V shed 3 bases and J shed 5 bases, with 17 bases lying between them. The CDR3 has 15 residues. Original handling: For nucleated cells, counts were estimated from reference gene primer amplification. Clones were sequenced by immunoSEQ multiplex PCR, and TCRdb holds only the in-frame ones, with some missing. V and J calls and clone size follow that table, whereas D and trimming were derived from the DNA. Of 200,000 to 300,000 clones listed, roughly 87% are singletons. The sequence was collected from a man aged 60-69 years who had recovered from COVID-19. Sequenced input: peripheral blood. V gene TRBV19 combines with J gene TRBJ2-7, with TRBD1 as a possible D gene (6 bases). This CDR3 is CASSIGRRGFDEQYV. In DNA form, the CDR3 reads TGTGCCAGTAGTATTGGGCGCAGGGGCTTCGACGAGCAGTACGTC.